These 10 T cell receptor beta chains share one sample of origin, sequenced in a study of beta chain features in type 1 diabetes. The study, taken as a whole, reports: Moderately but significantly shorter TCRB CDR3s were found in Type 1 diabetes patients in all four CD4+ subsets.

Expressed TCRB transcripts were sequenced because the entire RNA isolate underwent reverse transcription. Sequencing used immunoSEQ multiplex PCR; TCRdb keeps in-frame clones, though not all of them. The sample records about 150,000 clones, approximately 8.4% being singletons. Which antigens these TCRs recognize remains unknown. Sequenced: central memory CD4+ T cells from blood. Receptors originate from a man aged 18 to 35 with type 1 diabetes.

The chain uses TRBV9 and TRBJ1-2, with 7 bases lining up with TRBD1. This CDR3 is built from 15 residues. With 3 bases clipped from V and 1 base from J, the junction kept 6 bases outside the gene matches. Germline V gives CDR1 SGDLS, CDR2 YYNGEE. The CDR3: CASSAGDSLNYGYTF. CDR3 nucleotides: TGTGCCAGCAGCGCTGGGGACAGCCTTAACTATGGCTACACCTTC.

This clone was recorded a few times. The rearrangement uses TRBV7-2 and TRBJ2-7; a possible D gene is TRBD1 (6 bases). This CDR3 spans 15 amino acids. Looked up from germline, CDR1 is SGHTA and CDR2 is FQGNSA. V was shortened by 1 base and J by 2 bases, with 12 bases between the two germline ends. This chain's CDR3 is CASSLVTGGTYEQYF. The CDR3 DNA follows: TGTGCCAGCAGCTTAGTGACAGGCGGAACCTACGAGCAGTACTTC.

CDR3 residues: CSVATWVPGLAGVGDEQFF. CDR3 bases: TGCAGCGTAGCAACCTGGGTACCGGGACTAGCGGGGGTAGGGGATGAGCAGTTCTTC. The chain carries TRBV29-1 and TRBJ2-1; TRBD2 matches 14 bases. Germline V gene lookup returns CDR1 SQVTM and CDR2 ANQGSEA. The J segment lost 8 bases and the V segment lost 6 bases, leaving 21 bases of the junction unmatched. The CDR3 covers 19 residues.

There are many counts of this clone. The chain couples TRBV7-9 to TRBJ2-5; TRBD1 matches 8 bases. The CDR3 is 15 residues long. Germline-derived CDR1 and CDR2 are SEHNR and FQNEAQ (reference sequence). V trimming: 4 bases; J trimming: 2 bases; junction bases outside the gene matches: 6. CDR3 DNA sequence: TGTGCCAGCAGCTCCGGGACAGGAAGACAAGAGACCCAGTACTTC. Protein product: CASSSGTGRQETQYF.

DNA for the CDR3: TGTGCCAGCAGTGAACAGGGACTCGGTGAGCAGTTCTTC. It codes for CASSEQGLGEQFF. The V and J genes are TRBV2 and TRBJ2-1; TRBD2 might be the D (6 bases). The V and J ends lost 2 bases and 9 bases respectively, with 11 bases between them. CDR3 length equals 13 residues. Germline CDR1 reads SNHLY; CDR2 reads FYNNEI.

The chain combines TRBV5-4 with TRBJ1-4, with D uncertain. Trimming left V 4 bases short and J 4 bases short, with 5 bases between. This CDR3 has 12 amino acids. In germline, CDR1 is SGHNT, CDR2 YYREEE (reference sequence). The CDR3 loop is CASSMSNEKLFF. CDR3 DNA sequence: TGTGCCAGCAGCATGAGTAATGAAAAACTGTTTTTT.

This clone was counted a few times. This sequence joins TRBV6-6 and TRBJ1-1, with D unclear. The germline V and J ends were trimmed by 8 bases and 0 bases, with 10 bases remaining between them. The CDR3 covers 13 residues. The V gene's germline CDR1 is MNHNY and CDR2 SVGAGI (reference sequence). CDR3 protein: CASGLVMNTEAFF. The DNA for the CDR3 is TGTGCCAGCGGGCTTGTAATGAACACTGAAGCTTTCTTT.

The table lists this clone with a few counts. The chain recombines TRBV7-9 with TRBJ2-3; TRBD1 matches at 8 bases. CDR1 is SEHNR, CDR2 FQNEAQ, per germline (reference sequence). With V trimmed by 0 bases and J by 3 bases, 5 bases remained unmatched. This CDR3 region has 16 residues. CDR3 DNA sequence: TGTGCCAGCAGCTTAGCGGACAGGGCGTGGACAGATACGCAGTATTTT. Encoded protein: CASSLADRAWTDTQYF. Using reference TRBV7-9 and TRBJ2-3 for the parts outside the CDR3, the full variable domain is DTGVSQNPRHKITKRGQNVTFRCDPISEHNRLYWYRQTLGQGPEFLTYFQNEAQLEKSRLLSDRFSAERPKGSFSTLEIQRTEQGDSAMYLCASSLADRAWTDTQYFGPGTRLTVL.

This clone was seen more than once but under ten times. The CDR3, as DNA: TGTGCCAGCAGCTTAGGTGGGGCGGGGGCTGAAGCTTTCTTT. Translating it yields CASSLGGAGAEAFF. The gene calls are TRBV7-2 and TRBJ1-1; TRBD1 is a possible D gene (5 bases). The CDR3 is 14 residues long. Trimming pared 1 base from V and 6 bases from J, leaving 12 bases between. Germline V gene data show CDR1 as SGHTA and CDR2 as FQGNSA.

This clone occurred many times. The rearrangement uses TRBV14 and TRBJ1-6; D is unclear. This CDR3 is built from 13 residues. V was shortened by 2 bases and J by 7 bases, with 6 bases between the two germline ends. Germline CDR1 is SGHDN and CDR2 is FVKESK. Written as DNA, the CDR3 is TGTGCCAGCAGCCAAAACAGCAATTCACCCCTCCACTTT. Protein product: CASSQNSNSPLHF.